This T cell receptor beta chain was sequenced in a study of OX40 agonist ivuxolimab in advanced cancers. Germline V lookup: CDR1 SEHNR, CDR2 FQNEAQ (reference sequence). The V segment lost 0 bases and the J segment 8 bases; nucleotides outside the gene matches: 6. This CDR3 is built from 14 residues. The protocol was immunoSEQ multiplex PCR, while the TCRdb copy is restricted to in-frame clones and leaves out a portion. In the table there are some 68,000 clones, approximately 90% of which are singletons. This receptor was obtained from an adult with an advanced solid tumor such as melanoma, head and neck, liver or kidney cancer. Here the sequenced sample was CD4+ or CD8+ T cells sorted from blood, taken in a trial of the OX40 agonist ivuxolimab. The chain employs TRBV7-9 and TRBJ1-2; the match to TRBD1 covers 7 bases. The CDR3 loop is CASSLAGQMKGYTF. The CDR3 DNA follows: TGTGCCAGCAGCTTAGCGGGACAGATGAAAGGCTACACCTTC.